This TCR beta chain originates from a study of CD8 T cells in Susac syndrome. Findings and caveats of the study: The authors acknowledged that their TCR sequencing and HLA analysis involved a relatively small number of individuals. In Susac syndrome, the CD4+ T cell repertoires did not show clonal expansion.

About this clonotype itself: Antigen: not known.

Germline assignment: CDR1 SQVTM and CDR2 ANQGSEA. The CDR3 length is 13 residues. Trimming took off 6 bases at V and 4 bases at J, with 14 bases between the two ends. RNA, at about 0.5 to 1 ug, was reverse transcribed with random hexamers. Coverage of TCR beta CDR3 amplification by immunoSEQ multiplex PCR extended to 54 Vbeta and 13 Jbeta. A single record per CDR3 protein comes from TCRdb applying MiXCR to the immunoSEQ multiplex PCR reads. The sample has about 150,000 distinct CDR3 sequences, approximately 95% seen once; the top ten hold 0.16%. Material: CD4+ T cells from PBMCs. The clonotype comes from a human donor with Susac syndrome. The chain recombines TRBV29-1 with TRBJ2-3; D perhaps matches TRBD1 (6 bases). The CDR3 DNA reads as TGCAGCGTGGTTACAGGGCTGCCAGATACGCAGTATTTT. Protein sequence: CSVVTGLPDTQYF.